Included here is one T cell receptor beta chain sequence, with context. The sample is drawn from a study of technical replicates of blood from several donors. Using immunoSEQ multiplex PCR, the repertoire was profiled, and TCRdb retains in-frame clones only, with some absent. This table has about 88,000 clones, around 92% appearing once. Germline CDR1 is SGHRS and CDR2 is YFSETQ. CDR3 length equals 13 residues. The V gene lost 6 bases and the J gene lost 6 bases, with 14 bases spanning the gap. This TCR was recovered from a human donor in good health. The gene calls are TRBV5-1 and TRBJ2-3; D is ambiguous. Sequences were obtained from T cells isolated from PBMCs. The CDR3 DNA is TGCGCCAGCATTGCCCCTTATCAGGATACGCAGTATTTT. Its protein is CASIAPYQDTQYF.